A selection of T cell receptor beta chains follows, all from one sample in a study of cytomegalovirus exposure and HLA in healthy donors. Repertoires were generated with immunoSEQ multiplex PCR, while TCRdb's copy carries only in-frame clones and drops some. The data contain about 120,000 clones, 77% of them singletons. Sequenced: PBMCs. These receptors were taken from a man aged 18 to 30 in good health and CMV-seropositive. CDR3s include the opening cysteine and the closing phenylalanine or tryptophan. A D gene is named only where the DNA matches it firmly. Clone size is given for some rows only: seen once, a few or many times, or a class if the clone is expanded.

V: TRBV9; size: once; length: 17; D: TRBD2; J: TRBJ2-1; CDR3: CASSNRLAGGPNNEQFF; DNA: TGTGCCAGCAGCAACCGACTAGCGGGAGGGCCGAACAATGAGCAGTTCTTC
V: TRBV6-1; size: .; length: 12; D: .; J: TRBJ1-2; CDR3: CASKQANYGYTF; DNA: TGTGCCAGCAAACAGGCAAACTATGGCTACACCTTC
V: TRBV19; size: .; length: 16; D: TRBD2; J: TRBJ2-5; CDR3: CASSYGLAGFGETQYF; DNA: TGTGCCAGTAGTTACGGACTAGCGGGGTTTGGAGAGACCCAGTACTTC
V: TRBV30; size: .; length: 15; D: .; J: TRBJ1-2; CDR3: CAWSLPGQGRSGYTF; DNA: TGTGCCTGGAGTCTACCGGGACAAGGTCGTAGCGGCTACACCTTC
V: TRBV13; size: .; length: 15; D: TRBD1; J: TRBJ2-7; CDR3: CASSGGTGTYEEQYF; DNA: TGTGCCAGCAGCGGGGGGACAGGGACTTATGAAGAGCAGTACTTC
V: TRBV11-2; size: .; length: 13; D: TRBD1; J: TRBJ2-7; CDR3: CASSEGQVAEQYF; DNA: TGTGCCAGCAGCGAGGGACAGGTCGCCGAGCAGTACTTC
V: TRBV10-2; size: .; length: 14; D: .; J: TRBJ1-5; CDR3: CASRDDREYQPQHF; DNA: TGCGCCAGCAGGGATGACAGAGAATATCAGCCCCAGCATTTT
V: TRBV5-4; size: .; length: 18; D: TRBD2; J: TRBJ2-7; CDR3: CASSSAWYRGRGLNEQYF; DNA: TGTGCCAGCAGCTCCGCCTGGTATCGCGGGAGGGGGTTGAACGAGCAGTACTTC
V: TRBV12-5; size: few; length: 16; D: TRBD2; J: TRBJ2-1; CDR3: CASGLPRLAGGNEQFF; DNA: TGTGCTAGTGGTTTGCCGAGACTAGCGGGAGGGAATGAGCAGTTCTTC
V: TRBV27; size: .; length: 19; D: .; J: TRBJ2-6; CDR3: CASSKASPRVYSGANGLTF; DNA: TGTGCCAGCAGTAAAGCGTCTCCCCGCGTTTACTCTGGGGCCAACGGCCTGACTTTC
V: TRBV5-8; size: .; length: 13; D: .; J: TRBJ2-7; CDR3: CASSLRGGNEQYF; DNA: TGTGCCAGCAGCTTGAGGGGAGGAAACGAGCAGTACTTC
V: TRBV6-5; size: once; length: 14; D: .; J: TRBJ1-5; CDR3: CASSFSWARSHQHF; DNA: TGTGCCAGCAGTTTCTCTTGGGCCCGTTCCCACCAGCATTTT
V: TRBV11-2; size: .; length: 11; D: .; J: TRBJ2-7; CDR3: CASSLSGEQYF; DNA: TGTGCCAGCAGCTTATCCGGGGAGCAGTACTTC
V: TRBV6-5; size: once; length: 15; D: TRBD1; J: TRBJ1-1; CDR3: CASRTGYPGNTEAFF; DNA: TGTGCCAGCAGGACAGGGTACCCGGGGAACACTGAAGCTTTCTTT
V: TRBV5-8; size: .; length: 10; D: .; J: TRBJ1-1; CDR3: CASSYREAFF; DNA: TGTGCCAGCAGCTACCGGGAAGCTTTCTTT
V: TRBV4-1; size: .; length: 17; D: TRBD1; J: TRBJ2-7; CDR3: CASSQRGYGTGDYEQYF; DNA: TGCGCCAGCAGCCAAAGAGGATACGGGACAGGGGATTACGAGCAGTACTTC
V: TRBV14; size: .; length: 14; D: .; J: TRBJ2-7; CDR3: CASSRLVFDREQYF; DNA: TGTGCCAGCAGCAGACTAGTCTTTGACCGCGAGCAGTACTTC
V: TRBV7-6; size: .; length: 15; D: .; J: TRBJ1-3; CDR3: CATTTPGTMANTIYF; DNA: TGTGCCACTACCACTCCCGGGACAATGGCAAACACCATATATTTT
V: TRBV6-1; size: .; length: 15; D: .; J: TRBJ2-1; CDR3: CASSEGGSSYNEQFF; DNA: TGTGCCAGCAGTGAAGGGGGCAGCTCCTACAATGAGCAGTTCTTC
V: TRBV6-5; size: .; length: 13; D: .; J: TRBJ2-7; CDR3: CASSPSEIYEQYF; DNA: TGTGCCAGCAGTCCTTCAGAAATCTACGAGCAGTACTTC
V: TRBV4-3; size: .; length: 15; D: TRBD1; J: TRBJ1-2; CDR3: CASSPDRDSNYGYTF; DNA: TGCGCCAGCAGCCCCGACAGGGATTCTAACTATGGCTACACCTTC
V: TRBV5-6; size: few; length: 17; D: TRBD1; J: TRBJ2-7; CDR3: CASSRGKRDRGSYEQYF; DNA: TGTGCCAGCAGCCGAGGAAAAAGGGACAGGGGAAGCTACGAGCAGTACTTC
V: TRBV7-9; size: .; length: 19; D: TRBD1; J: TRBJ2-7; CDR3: CASSPEGTGSLAVPYEQYF; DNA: TGTGCCAGCAGCCCCGAGGGGACAGGGAGTCTAGCGGTCCCCTACGAGCAGTACTTC
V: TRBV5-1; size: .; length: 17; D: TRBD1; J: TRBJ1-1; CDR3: CASSLGTGGAENTEAFF; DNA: TGCGCCAGCAGCTTGGGGACAGGGGGCGCCGAGAACACTGAAGCTTTCTTT
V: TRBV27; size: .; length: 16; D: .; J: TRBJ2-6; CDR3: CASSGGLAAGANVLTF; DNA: TGTGCCAGCAGTGGGGGCCTAGCGGCCGGGGCCAACGTCCTGACTTTC
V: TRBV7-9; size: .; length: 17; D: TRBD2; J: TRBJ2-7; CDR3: CASSRPGLAVTLGEQYF; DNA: TGTGCCAGCAGCCGTCCGGGACTAGCCGTTACCTTGGGAGAGCAGTACTTC
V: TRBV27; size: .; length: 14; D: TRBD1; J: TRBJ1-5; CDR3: CASMGVGGWQPQHF; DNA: TGTGCCAGCATGGGAGTAGGGGGCTGGCAGCCCCAGCATTTT
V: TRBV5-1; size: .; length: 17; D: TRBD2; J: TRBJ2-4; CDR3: CASSLTTSGNSKNIQYF; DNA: TGCGCCAGCAGCTTGACGACTAGCGGGAATTCCAAAAACATTCAGTACTTC
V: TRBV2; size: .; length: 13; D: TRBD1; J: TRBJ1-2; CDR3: CASSRQGNYGYTF; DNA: TGTGCCAGCAGTCGACAGGGGAACTATGGCTACACCTTC
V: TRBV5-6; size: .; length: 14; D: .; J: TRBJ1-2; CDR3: CASSLQGRGYGYTF; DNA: TGTGCCAGCAGCTTGCAGGGAAGGGGTTATGGCTACACCTTC
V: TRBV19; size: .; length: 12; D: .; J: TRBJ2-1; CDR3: CASKPRSDEQFF; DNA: TGTGCCAGTAAACCTAGGTCCGATGAGCAGTTCTTC
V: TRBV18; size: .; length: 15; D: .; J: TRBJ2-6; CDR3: CASSPFRDLANVLTF; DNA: TGTGCCAGCTCACCTTTCAGGGATTTGGCCAACGTCCTGACTTTC
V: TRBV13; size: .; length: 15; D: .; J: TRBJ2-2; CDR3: CASSLGSGNTGELFF; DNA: TGTGCCAGCAGCTTAGGGTCCGGGAACACCGGGGAGCTGTTTTTT
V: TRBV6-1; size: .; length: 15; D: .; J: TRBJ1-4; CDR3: CASGLFQGTNEKLFF; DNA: TGTGCCAGCGGGTTATTCCAGGGAACTAATGAAAAACTGTTTTTT
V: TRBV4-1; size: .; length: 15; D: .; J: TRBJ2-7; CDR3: CASSQGPRGSYEQYF; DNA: TGCGCCAGCAGCCAAGGACCCAGGGGCTCCTACGAGCAGTACTTC
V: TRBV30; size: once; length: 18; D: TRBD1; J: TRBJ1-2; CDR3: CAWSIRLVWRDRGSGYTF; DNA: TGTGCCTGGAGTATCCGCCTCGTTTGGAGGGACAGGGGGTCTGGCTACACCTTC
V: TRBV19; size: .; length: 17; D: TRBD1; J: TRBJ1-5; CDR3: CASTWTGGFYSNQPQHF; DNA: TGTGCCAGTACCTGGACAGGGGGTTTTTATAGCAATCAGCCCCAGCATTTT
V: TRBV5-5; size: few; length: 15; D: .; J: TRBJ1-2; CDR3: CASSPDPGLFAGYTF; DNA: TGTGCCAGCAGCCCCGATCCAGGGTTGTTTGCCGGCTACACCTTC
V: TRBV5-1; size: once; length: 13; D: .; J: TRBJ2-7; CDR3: CASSLVEGNEQYF; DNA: TGCGCCAGCAGTCTCGTTGAGGGTAACGAGCAGTACTTC
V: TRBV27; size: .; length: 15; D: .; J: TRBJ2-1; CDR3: CASGALALSYNEQFF; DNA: TGTGCCAGCGGGGCTCTAGCGTTATCCTACAATGAGCAGTTCTTC
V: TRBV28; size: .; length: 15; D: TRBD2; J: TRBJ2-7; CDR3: CASSYSGGYSYEQYF; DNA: TGTGCCAGCAGTTATAGCGGGGGATATTCCTACGAGCAGTACTTC
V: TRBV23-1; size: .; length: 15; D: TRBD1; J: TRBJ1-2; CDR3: CASSQSRYKGAGHTF; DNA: TGCGCCAGCAGTCAATCGAGATATAAGGGGGCTGGCCACACCTTC
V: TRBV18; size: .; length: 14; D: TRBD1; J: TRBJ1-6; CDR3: CASSPDRDSSPLHF; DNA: TGTGCCAGCTCACCTGACAGGGATTCTTCACCCCTCCACTTT
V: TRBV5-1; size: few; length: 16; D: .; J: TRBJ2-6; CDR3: CASSLDRITGANVLTF; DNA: TGCGCCAGCAGCTTGGACAGGATAACTGGGGCCAACGTCCTGACTTTC
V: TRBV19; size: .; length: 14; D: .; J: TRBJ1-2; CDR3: CASSTGSLNYGYTF; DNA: TGTGCCAGTAGTACGGGGTCCTTAAACTATGGCTACACCTTC
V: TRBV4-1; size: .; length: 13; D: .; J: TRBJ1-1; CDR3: CASSQGQFTEAFF; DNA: TGCGCCAGCAGCCAAGGACAGTTCACTGAAGCTTTCTTT
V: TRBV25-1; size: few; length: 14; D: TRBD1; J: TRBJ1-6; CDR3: CASSNDRGLSPPHF; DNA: TGTGCCAGCAGTAATGACAGGGGGCTTTCACCCCCCCACTTT
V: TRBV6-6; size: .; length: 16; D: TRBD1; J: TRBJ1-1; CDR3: CVSSYSPGGQNTEAFF; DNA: TGTGTCAGCAGTTACTCGCCAGGGGGCCAGAACACTGAAGCTTTCTTT
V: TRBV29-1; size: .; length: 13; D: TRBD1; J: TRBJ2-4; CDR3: CSGLGQGKNIQYF; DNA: TGCAGCGGCCTAGGACAGGGGAAAAACATTCAGTACTTC
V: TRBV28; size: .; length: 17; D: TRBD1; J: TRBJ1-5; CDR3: CASSLPPDRGFNQPQHF; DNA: TGTGCCAGCAGTCTCCCTCCGGACAGGGGCTTCAATCAGCCCCAGCATTTT
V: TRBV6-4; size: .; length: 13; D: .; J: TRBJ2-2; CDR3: CASKRSNTGELFF; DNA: TGTGCCAGCAAACGGTCAAACACCGGGGAGCTGTTTTTT
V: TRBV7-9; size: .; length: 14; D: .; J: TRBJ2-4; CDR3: CASSLGAGANIQYF; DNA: TGTGCCAGCAGCCTCGGGGCGGGGGCTAACATTCAGTACTTC
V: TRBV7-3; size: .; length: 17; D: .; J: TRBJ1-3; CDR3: CASSLALLGASGNTIYF; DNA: TGTGCCAGCAGCTTAGCTCTTTTGGGGGCGAGTGGAAACACCATATATTTT
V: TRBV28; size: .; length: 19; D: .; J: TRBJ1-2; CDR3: CASRISRGRGRSPNYGYTF; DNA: TGTGCCAGCAGAATTAGTAGGGGCAGGGGTCGGAGTCCTAACTATGGCTACACCTTC